The 16 T cell receptor beta chains below come from one sample, sequenced in a study of blood T cell repertoires in COVID-19 (dated by TCRdb to the early 2020s). To prepare the library, the immunoSEQ multiplex PCR assay was applied. Not all clones reach the TCRdb copy of this immuneACCESS table, which keeps in-frame sequences only. Checked studies attribute under half of the gap to unresolved V genes and leave the rest unexplained. Counted in this sample were about 220,000 clones; 83% of them appeared once. The biggest ten clones account for approximately 4.8% of the sample. The sequencing sample was made of PBMCs or T cells enriched from blood (not recorded which). The source of these receptors is a woman aged 50 to 60 who had been exposed to COVID-19.

The rearrangement links TRBV5-8 to TRBJ2-7; possibly TRBD2 for D (6 bases). The V end was cut by 2 bases, the J end by 3 bases, with 12 bases between. The V gene's germline CDR1 is SGHTS and CDR2 YDEGEE. The CDR3 consists of 14 residues. CDR3 amino acids: CASSLKGGIYEQYF. CDR3 bases: TGTGCCAGCAGCTTAAAGGGAGGAATCTACGAGCAGTACTTC. The whole variable domain, remainder taken from reference TRBV5-8 and TRBJ2-7, is EAGVTQSPTHLIKTRGQQATLRCSPISGHTSVYWYQQALGLGLQFLLWYDEGEERNRGNFPPRFSGRQFPNYSSELNVNALELEDSALYLCASSLKGGIYEQYFGPGTRLTVT.

V is TRBV30 and J is TRBJ1-2, with TRBD1 as a possible D gene (5 bases). Germline-derived CDR1 and CDR2 are GTSNPN and SVGIG (reference sequence). The CDR3 runs to 13 residues. V lost 1 base, J lost 5 bases, and 11 bases lay in between. The CDR3 region has the DNA TGTGCCTGGAGTGGGGGCCAGTGGTATGGCTACACCTTC. It encodes CAWSGGQWYGYTF.

The rearrangement links TRBV10-3 to TRBJ1-1, with a possible D match to TRBD1 (5 bases). Germline V gene lookup returns CDR1 ENHRY and CDR2 SYGVKD. The germline V and J ends were trimmed by 3 bases and 2 bases, with 10 bases remaining between them. The CDR3 has 14 amino acids. The CDR3 is CAISDRGKNTEAFF. CDR3 nucleotides: TGTGCCATCAGTGACCGGGGGAAAAACACTGAAGCTTTCTTT.

In its sample, this clone was seen once. The chain couples TRBV18 to TRBJ1-5; TRBD1 matches 7 bases. Trimming removed 6 bases from V and 5 bases from J; junction bases left unmatched: 4. The CDR3 extends over 13 amino acids. Germline V gene sequence: CDR1 KGHSH, CDR2 LQKENI. The DNA of the CDR3 is TGTGCCAGCTCCCTCAGGGGGGATCAGCCCCAGCATTTT. It specifies CASSLRGDQPQHF.

The chain links TRBV9 to TRBJ2-2; no definite D call. The ends were cut back, 4 bases at V and 0 bases at J, with 7 bases in the middle. The CDR3 runs 14 residues. CDR1 and CDR2 (germline): SGDLS, YYNGEE. The CDR3 nucleotides read TGTGCCAGCAGCCCGAACTCGAACACCGGGGAGCTGTTTTTT. Amino acids: CASSPNSNTGELFF.

The CDR3 loop reads CASSEWGATTYEQYF. DNA of the CDR3: TGTGCCAGCAGTGAATGGGGAGCGACTACCTACGAGCAGTACTTC. V and J are TRBV6-1 and TRBJ2-7, with a tentative D call TRBD2 (5 bases). CDR3 length: 15 residues. V dropped 2 bases and J dropped 2 bases, with 13 bases sitting between them. Germline V gives CDR1 MNHNS, CDR2 SASEGT.

The chain combines TRBV28 with TRBJ1-1, with D maybe TRBD1 (6 bases). CDR3 size: 12 residues. CDR1 MDHEN and CDR2 SYDVKM come from the germline V gene. V was clipped by 5 bases and J by 10 bases, with 14 bases between them. DNA for the CDR3: TGTGCCAGCAGTCCCTACAGGGTAGGAGCTTTCTTT. It codes for CASSPYRVGAFF.

This clone has only a few counts. The genes are TRBV16 and TRBJ2-1, with 7 bases matching TRBD2. The CDR3 is 15 residues long. V trimming: 5 bases; J trimming: 5 bases; junction bases outside the gene matches: 9. Germline assignment: CDR1 KGHSY and CDR2 FQNENV. The CDR3 reads CASSLIGGSDNEQFF. In nucleotides, the CDR3 is TGTGCCAGCAGCTTGATCGGGGGGTCCGACAATGAGCAGTTCTTC. The variable domain in full, completed from reference TRBV16 and TRBJ2-1, reads GEEVAQTPKHLVRGEGQKAKLYCAPIKGHSYVFWYQQVLKNEFKFLISFQNENVFDETGMPKERFSAKCLPNSPCSLEIQATKLEDSAVYFCASSLIGGSDNEQFFGPGTRLTVL.

This clone was counted between two and nine times. The V call is TRBV7-9, the J call TRBJ2-7, with TRBD1 as a possible D gene (5 bases). V lost 2 bases, J lost 2 bases, and 13 bases lay in between. The CDR3 length is 15 residues. From germline, CDR1 is SEHNR and CDR2 FQNEAQ (reference sequence). CDR3 sequence reads: CASSLIGHFTYEQYF. The CDR3 DNA is TGTGCCAGCAGCTTAATCGGACACTTCACCTACGAGCAGTACTTC.

The V gene is TRBV28, the J gene TRBJ1-4, with TRBD1 matching 9 bases. CDR3 length equals 14 residues. Germline loops: CDR1 MDHEN, CDR2 SYDVKM. Trimming took 5 bases from V and 4 from J; bases not matched to a gene: 2. CDR3 amino acids: CASSPTGGNEKLFF. The CDR3 nucleotides are TGTGCCAGCAGTCCGACAGGGGGTAATGAAAAACTGTTTTTT. The full variable domain, in which reference TRBV28 and TRBJ1-4 provide the parts outside the CDR3, is DVKVTQSSRYLVKRTGEKVFLECVQDMDHENMFWYRQDPGLGLRLIYFSYDVKMKEKGDIPEGYSVSREKKERFSLILESASTNQTSMYLCASSPTGGNEKLFFGSGTQLSVL.

The chain carries TRBV7-9 and TRBJ2-7; D is possibly TRBD2 (6 bases). V lost 1 base and J 4 bases, leaving 14 bases between the germline ends. The CDR3 totals 15 residues. Germline-derived CDR1 and CDR2 are SEHNR and FQNEAQ (reference sequence). In DNA form, the CDR3 reads TGTGCCAGCAGCTTAGATACGGGAGAGACTTACGAGCAGTACTTC. It yields the protein CASSLDTGETYEQYF.

In its sample, this clone was seen a few times. This chain joins TRBV29-1 and TRBJ2-7; a weak D match, TRBD1 (5 bases). The germline V and J ends were trimmed by 4 bases and 4 bases, with 14 bases remaining between them. The CDR3 contains 13 residues. Germline values: CDR1 SQVTM, CDR2 ANQGSEA. The DNA of the CDR3 is TGCAGCGTTGGAAAAGGGGCGCAATACGAGCAGTACTTC. Amino acids: CSVGKGAQYEQYF.

The chain is built from TRBV7-9 and TRBJ1-1; D ambiguous. Germline V gene data show CDR1 as SEHNR and CDR2 as FQNEAQ (reference sequence). Trimming cost V 5 bases and J 7 bases, with 20 bases left between them. The CDR3 runs 15 residues. The CDR3 nucleotides are TGTGCCAGCAGCCCCGTTACGCCAACAGATCGTGAAGCTTTCTTT. This codes for CASSPVTPTDREAFF.

The V gene is TRBV7-3, the J gene TRBJ1-1; D call uncertain. CDR3 length: 14 residues. Germline CDR1 is SGHTA and CDR2 is FQGTGA. Deletions cut 4 bases from V and 3 bases from J, with 12 bases between. Here the CDR3 reads CASSSEWRDTEAFF. Here the CDR3 DNA reads TGTGCCAGCAGCTCTGAGTGGCGGGACACTGAAGCTTTCTTT.

The CDR3 nucleotides read TGTGCCAGCAGCTTAGGACAGGGGGCTAACAATGAAAAACTGTTTTTT. It encodes CASSLGQGANNEKLFF. The chain uses TRBV7-9 and TRBJ1-4, with 10 bases fitting TRBD1. Unmatched junction bases numbered 4, after V lost 1 base and J lost 5 bases. The CDR3 spans 16 residues. Germline V gene lookup returns CDR1 SEHNR and CDR2 FQNEAQ (reference sequence).

As concerns this clone: The junction departs from germline at one end; a sequencing error may be responsible. J is TRBJ2-5 and V is TRBV5-1, with D possibly matching TRBD1 (6 bases). Germline CDR1 SGHRS, CDR2 YFSETQ. The CDR3 consists of 13 residues. This CDR3 is CASNLGAQETQYF. CDR3 nucleotides: TGCGCCAGCAACTTGGGGGCCCAAGAGACCCAGTACTTC.